This is a list of T cell receptor beta chains from one sample in a study of beta chain features in type 1 diabetes. Sequencing used immunoSEQ multiplex PCR; TCRdb keeps in-frame clones, though not all of them. This table has 400,000 or so clones, 8.5% to 10% appearing once. Specimen: central memory CD4+ T cells from blood. These receptors were taken from a man in his thirties or forties with type 1 diabetes. Each CDR3 is given with its conserved first and last residue. Each record gives: J gene, D gene, V gene, clone size, CDR3 DNA, CDR3 protein. The D gene is left open where the match is weak. The size field is filled for only some rows; it gives once, few, many or a size class.

TRBJ2-5 | - | TRBV21-1 | - | TGTGCCAGCAGCAAGGGGGAAGAGACCCAGTACTTC | CASSKGEETQYF
TRBJ1-5 | - | TRBV6-1 | - | TGTGCCAGCAGTGAAGAGAGGGGCGGTCAGCCCCAGCATTTT | CASSEERGGQPQHF
TRBJ2-1 | - | TRBV27 | few | TGTGCCAGCAGTAAGCAAGCGGGTATCTACAATGAGCAGTTCTTC | CASSKQAGIYNEQFF
TRBJ2-5 | - | TRBV7-9 | few | TGTGCCAGCAGCTTAGCGGTAGGGTTGTGGGAGCAGTACTTC | CASSLAVGLWEQYF
TRBJ1-5 | - | TRBV19 | - | TGTGCCAGTAGTATAGATAGTCGCAATCAGCCCCAGCATTTT | CASSIDSRNQPQHF
TRBJ2-3 | TRBD2 | TRBV4-2 | few | TGTGCCAGCAGCCCTCCTAGCGGGAGCACAGATACGCAGTATTTT | CASSPPSGSTDTQYF
TRBJ2-2 | TRBD1 | TRBV7-3 | - | TGTGCCAGCAGCTTCTCCGGGACAGCGAACACCGGGGAGCTGTTTTTT | CASSFSGTANTGELFF
TRBJ1-1 | - | TRBV6-1 | few | TGTGCCAGCAGTGACCGCAGCTACACTGAAGCTTTCTTT | CASSDRSYTEAFF
TRBJ2-1 | - | TRBV7-2 | many | TGTGCCAGCAGCACACAGGGTACCAATGAGCAGTTCTTC | CASSTQGTNEQFF
TRBJ1-1 | - | TRBV7-2 | - | TGTGCCAGCAGCTTAGCAATGATTGTGACTGAAGCTTTCTTT | CASSLAMIVTEAFF
TRBJ1-2 | TRBD1 | TRBV10-3 | many | TGTGCCATCAGCTATACAGGGGTGTGGCGCACCTTC | CAISYTGVWRTF
TRBJ1-4 | TRBD1 | TRBV7-2 | many | TGTGCCAGCAGCTTACAGGGGGCAGGGACTAATGAAAAACTGTTTTTT | CASSLQGAGTNEKLFF
TRBJ2-7 | - | TRBV7-7 | few | TGTGCTAGCAGCTTAGACGGGAGCTACGAGCAGTACTTC | CASSLDGSYEQYF
TRBJ2-1 | TRBD2 | TRBV5-4 | - | TGTGCCAGCAGCCGGACCCAGGGAGGGGACAATGAGCAGTTCTTC | CASSRTQGGDNEQFF
TRBJ1-3 | - | TRBV9 | many | TGTGCCAGCAGTTGGGGATTCTCTGGAAACACCATATATTTT | CASSWGFSGNTIYF
TRBJ1-1 | TRBD1 | TRBV7-2 | - | TGTGCCAGCAGCTTAGTTCAGGGGGGGACTGAAGCTTTCTTT | CASSLVQGGTEAFF
TRBJ2-5 | - | TRBV15 | - | TGTGCCACCAGCAGAGACCGGGGCCAAGAGACCCAGTACTTC | CATSRDRGQETQYF
TRBJ2-5 | TRBD1 | TRBV5-8 | - | TGTGCCAGCAGCCTAAGACAGGGAGTGGAGACCCAGTACTTC | CASSLRQGVETQYF
TRBJ2-1 | TRBD2 | TRBV27 | - | TGTGCCAGCAGTAGACTAGCGGAACCCGAAAAGCAGTTCTTC | CASSRLAEPEKQFF
TRBJ1-1 | - | TRBV6-1 | - | TGTGCCAGCAGGGGGATACAGTACACTGAAGCTTTCTTT | CASRGIQYTEAFF
TRBJ2-1 | - | TRBV6-5 | - | TGTGCCAGCAGTCTTGGGGAGGTTCTGTTCTTC | CASSLGEVLFF
TRBJ1-4 | - | TRBV5-8 | - | TGTGCCAGCAGACCCTCGGGGCACAGGGTTCGTGAAAAACTGTTTTTT | CASRPSGHRVREKLFF
TRBJ2-7 | - | TRBV19 | - | TGTGCCAGTAGTATACAGGGACGAACGACAGGCGAGCAGTACTTC | CASSIQGRTTGEQYF
TRBJ2-7 | - | TRBV30 | many | TGTGCCTGGAGTGTAACCGGGAGCCAGCGCGAGCAGTACTTC | CAWSVTGSQREQYF
TRBJ2-5 | - | TRBV4-1 | few | TGCGCCAGCAGCCCGACAGTCCAAGAGACCCAGTACTTC | CASSPTVQETQYF
TRBJ2-5 | TRBD1 | TRBV5-1 | - | TGCGCCAGCAGCTCATCGGGACAGGGAGAGACCCAGTACTTC | CASSSSGQGETQYF
TRBJ1-4 | - | TRBV4-1 | - | TGCGCCAGCAGCCAACAGGAGAAGAATGAAAAACTGTTTTTT | CASSQQEKNEKLFF
TRBJ1-2 | TRBD1 | TRBV5-6 | - | TGTGCCAGCAGCTCCAGGACAGGGCACCTCTTTAACTATGGCTACACCTTC | CASSSRTGHLFNYGYTF
TRBJ2-7 | TRBD2 | TRBV28 | - | TGTGCCAGCAGTTTGGGGAGGGTACCCTACGAGCAGTACTTC | CASSLGRVPYEQYF
TRBJ2-6 | TRBD2 | TRBV5-4 | - | TGTGCCAGCAGCTTACCTTGGGGCGGGAGCCCTGGGGCCAACGTCCTGACTTTC | CASSLPWGGSPGANVLTF
TRBJ2-1 | TRBD1 | TRBV6-6 | few | TGTGCCAGCATCGGGACAGGGGCCTACAATGAGCAGTTCTTC | CASIGTGAYNEQFF
TRBJ2-3 | TRBD2 | TRBV4-2 | few | TGTGCCAGCAGCCAAGACAGTAGTGGGGGACTAAGTATCACAGATACGCAGTATTTT | CASSQDSSGGLSITDTQYF
TRBJ2-5 | TRBD1 | TRBV5-1 | - | TGCGCCAGCAGCGTGGGGGACAGGGGGCGCGAGGAGACCCAGTACTTC | CASSVGDRGREETQYF
TRBJ2-7 | - | TRBV7-9 | few | TGTGCCAGCAGCCGGGACTCTCCCTACGAGCAGTACTTC | CASSRDSPYEQYF
TRBJ2-2 | - | TRBV6-6 | few | TGTGCCAGCGGACAGTGGGACACCGGGGAGCTGTTTTTT | CASGQWDTGELFF
TRBJ2-1 | TRBD1 | TRBV6-5 | - | TGTGCCAGCAGTCCCCGACAGGGCCACAATGAGCAGTTCTTC | CASSPRQGHNEQFF
TRBJ2-7 | - | TRBV18 | many | TGTGCCAGCTCACCTAACAGGGACGAGCAGTACTTC | CASSPNRDEQYF
TRBJ2-5 | - | TRBV2 | - | TGTGCCAGCGGCATACGAAGCCACCAAGAGACCCAGTACTTC | CASGIRSHQETQYF
TRBJ2-5 | - | TRBV7-2 | many | TGTGCCAGCAGCTTATCTCGGGAGACCCAGTACTTC | CASSLSRETQYF
TRBJ2-6 | - | TRBV5-1 | few | TGCGCCAGCAGCTTGGGGGATTCTGGGGCCAACGTCCTGACTTTC | CASSLGDSGANVLTF
TRBJ2-6 | - | TRBV7-9 | few | TGTGCCAGCCTATTCCCGGGCTCTGGGGCCAACGTCCTGACTTTC | CASLFPGSGANVLTF
TRBJ1-4 | - | TRBV6-6 | - | TGTGCCAGCAGTTTCCTTTCAGGTGAAAAACTGTTTTTT | CASSFLSGEKLFF
TRBJ1-1 | - | TRBV6-5 | - | TGTGCCAGCAGCGACCGACACCTTGAAGCTTTCTTT | CASSDRHLEAFF
TRBJ2-7 | - | TRBV30 | few | TGTGCCTTAGATCAGGGGTATCTCTACGAGCAGTACTTC | CALDQGYLYEQYF
TRBJ2-1 | - | TRBV5-1 | few | TGCGCCAGCAGCTTGTCTGGCAGCTCCTACAATGAGCAGTTCTTC | CASSLSGSSYNEQFF
TRBJ2-7 | TRBD2 | TRBV7-3 | few | TGTGCCAGCAGCCCATTTCTAGCGGGAGGCCTCTACGAGCAGTACTTC | CASSPFLAGGLYEQYF
TRBJ1-5 | - | TRBV25-1 | - | TGTGCCAACCCAGGGGAGTCCCAGCATTTT | CANPGESQHF
TRBJ2-2 | - | TRBV6-5 | - | TGTGCCAGCAGTTTCCATCGCCTGAGGACCGGGGAGCTGTTTTTT | CASSFHRLRTGELFF
TRBJ1-4 | TRBD1 | TRBV7-9 | few | TGTGCCAGCAGCTCGACAGGGGGGAATGAAAAACTGTTTTTT | CASSSTGGNEKLFF
TRBJ2-1 | TRBD2 | TRBV7-3 | - | TGTGCCAGCAGTAAACAAAGCGGGAGACCCTACAATGAGCAGTTCTTC | CASSKQSGRPYNEQFF
TRBJ2-6 | TRBD1 | TRBV5-6 | few | TGTGCCAGCAGCCACTATCGGACAGGGTTTTACTCTGGGGCCAACGTCCTGACTTTC | CASSHYRTGFYSGANVLTF
TRBJ2-2 | - | TRBV7-2 | - | TGTGCCAGCAGCTTAGGGGGCAGCGTAACCCCGGAGCTGTTTTTT | CASSLGGSVTPELFF
TRBJ2-7 | TRBD1 | TRBV4-1 | - | TGCGCCAGCAGCGCAGGACAGGGTTACGAGCAGTACTTC | CASSAGQGYEQYF
TRBJ2-7 | TRBD1 | TRBV4-1 | - | TGCGCCAGCAGCGACGGACGGATGGGCAGGGGGCTCGAGCAGTACTTC | CASSDGRMGRGLEQYF
TRBJ2-3 | - | TRBV2 | few | TGTGCCAGCAGAGGACTGGAAACAGATACGCAGTATTTT | CASRGLETDTQYF